Below are 17 T cell receptor beta chains sequenced from a single sample in a study of OX40 agonist ivuxolimab in advanced cancers. Sequenced by immunoSEQ multiplex PCR; TCRdb stores in-frame clones only, minus some. The table records about 46,000 clones, over 75% of them present only once. The source was CD4+ or CD8+ T cells sorted from blood, collected in a trial of the OX40 agonist ivuxolimab. The receptors stem from an adult with an advanced solid tumor such as melanoma, head and neck, liver or kidney cancer.

This rearrangement joins TRBV6-5 to TRBJ1-2; TRBD1 might be the D (5 bases). The length of the CDR3 is 14 residues. V lost 6 bases and J lost 5, with 16 bases in between. Germline assignment: CDR1 MNHEY and CDR2 SVGAGI. In DNA, the CDR3 is TGTGCCAGCAGACCACGGGGACGAGGATATGGCTACACCTTC. Amino acids: CASRPRGRGYGYTF.

This chain connects TRBV28 to TRBJ1-1; D is uncertain. V was clipped by 4 bases and J by 11 bases, with 11 bases between them. The CDR3 has 11 residues. From germline, CDR1 is MDHEN and CDR2 SYDVKM. The chain's CDR3 is CASSSETKAFF. The CDR3 nucleotides read TGTGCCAGCAGTTCAGAAACGAAGGCTTTCTTT.

Only one count was recorded for this clone. The chain carries TRBV27 and TRBJ2-5; 9 nucleotides agree with TRBD2. This CDR3 spans 20 amino acids. Germline values: CDR1 MNHEY, CDR2 SMNVEV (reference sequence). After removal of 3 bases from V and 5 bases from J, the junction contained 22 bases not matched to a gene. CDR3 loop: CASSLTIPSLVAGAGETQYF. CDR3 sequence (DNA): TGTGCCAGCAGTTTGACCATACCATCACTCGTAGCGGGGGCCGGGGAGACCCAGTACTTC.

The chain links TRBV7-8 to TRBJ2-7; no reliable D call. CDR1 is SGHVS, CDR2 FQNEAQ, per germline. CDR3 length: 14 residues. Trimming removed 6 bases from V and 1 base from J, with 13 bases in between. The CDR3 DNA follows: TGTGCCAGCAGTTCTCACCACCTTTCCTACGAGCAGTACTTC. The encoded protein is CASSSHHLSYEQYF.

This rearrangement joins TRBV28 to TRBJ1-2; D is undetermined. Germline-derived CDR1 and CDR2 are MDHEN and SYDVKM. Trimming removed 2 bases from V and 5 bases from J, with 12 bases in between. This CDR3 is built from 14 residues. This CDR3 reads CASSLGVNKYGYTF. The CDR3 region has the DNA TGTGCCAGCAGTTTAGGTGTCAACAAGTATGGCTACACCTTC.

This chain connects TRBV5-1 to TRBJ2-1, with D perhaps matching TRBD1 or TRBD2 (5 bases each). V lost 0 bases to trimming and J lost 7 bases, with 17 bases between them. The CDR3 consists of 16 residues. The germline V gene has CDR1 SGHRS and CDR2 YFSETQ. This chain's CDR3 is CASSLALSGGWNEQFF. CDR3 DNA: TGCGCCAGCAGCTTGGCTCTCTCTGGGGGATGGAATGAGCAGTTCTTC.

The chain uses TRBV11-2 and TRBJ2-1; TRBD1 or TRBD2 may be the D gene (5 bases each). The V end lost 5 bases, the J end lost 0 bases, and 20 bases lay between the germline ends. Germline CDR1 and CDR2: SGHAT and FQNNGV. This CDR3 comprises 18 residues. Here the CDR3 DNA reads TGTGCCAGCAGCGGATTGGGGCGGAGGCGGGTCTCCTACAATGAGCAGTTCTTC. This codes for CASSGLGRRRVSYNEQFF. Supplemented by reference TRBV11-2 and TRBJ2-1, the full variable domain reads EAGVAQSPRYKIIEKRQSVAFWCNPISGHATLYWYQQILGQGPKLLIQFQNNGVVDDSQLPKDRFSAERLKGVDSTLKIQPAKLEDSAVYLCASSGLGRRRVSYNEQFFGPGTRLTVL.

This chain connects TRBV30 to TRBJ2-5; TRBD1 aligns across 10 bases. V lost 4 bases to trimming and J lost 1 base; unmatched junction nucleotides: 3. In germline, CDR1 is GTSNPN, CDR2 SVGIG (reference sequence). CDR3 size: 14 residues. The CDR3 loop is CAWTWTGGQETQYF. The CDR3 nucleotides read TGTGCCTGGACTTGGACAGGGGGCCAAGAGACCCAGTACTTC.

This clone was counted many times. As DNA, the CDR3 is TGCGCCAGCAGTCCAAGAACAGGGGATCATTCCCTCCATGGCTACACCTTC. Translation gives CASSPRTGDHSLHGYTF. The chain couples TRBV4-3 to TRBJ1-2; 7 bases agree with TRBD1. V trimming: 6 bases; J trimming: 6 bases; junction bases outside the gene matches: 19. Germline CDR1 is LGHNA and CDR2 is YSLEER. The CDR3 is 17 amino acids.

This clone was picked up one time. The chain links TRBV28 to TRBJ2-7; 8 bases match TRBD1. Germline V gene sequence: CDR1 MDHEN, CDR2 SYDVKM. Trimming removed 3 bases from V and 5 bases from J; junction bases left unmatched: 3. The CDR3 length is 13 residues. DNA for the CDR3: TGTGCCAGCAGTTTCGGACAGGGCGACGAGCAGTACTTC. It codes for CASSFGQGDEQYF.

V and J are TRBV5-4 and TRBJ1-4, with D perhaps TRBD1 (5 bases). The V gene lost 7 bases and the J gene lost 7 bases, with 20 bases spanning the gap. CDR3 length equals 15 residues. The V gene's germline CDR1 is SGHNT and CDR2 YYREEE (reference sequence). Here the CDR3 reads CASSPRAGAGEKLFF. Here the CDR3 DNA reads TGTGCCAGCTCACCGCGGGCCGGGGCGGGTGAAAAACTGTTTTTT.

This rearrangement joins TRBV5-1 to TRBJ2-5, with 9 bases fitting TRBD2. The junction had 3 bases not matched to a gene; V was cut back by 3 bases and J by 3 bases. Germline CDR1 and CDR2: SGHRS and YFSETQ. This CDR3 has 14 residues. This chain's CDR3 is CASSSGLAEETQYF. The CDR3 DNA sequence: TGCGCCAGCAGCTCGGGACTAGCTGAAGAGACCCAGTACTTC.

J is TRBJ2-1 and V is TRBV19, with D maybe TRBD2 (5 bases). The V and J ends lost 5 bases and 9 bases respectively, with 11 bases between them. The CDR3 sequence is 12 residues long. Per the germline V gene, CDR1 is LNHDA and CDR2 is SQIVND (reference sequence). The DNA of the CDR3 is TGTGCCAGTAGTCCGGGGAACGGTGAGCAGTTCTTC. Protein: CASSPGNGEQFF. Full variable domain (outside the CDR3, taken from reference TRBV19 and TRBJ2-1): DGGITQSPKYLFRKEGQNVTLSCEQNLNHDAMYWYRQDPGQGLRLIYYSQIVNDFQKGDIAEGYSVSREKKESFPLTVTSAQKNPTAFYLCASSPGNGEQFFGPGTRLTVL.

This clone was seen a single time. This chain joins TRBV29-1 and TRBJ2-7; D gene ambiguous. The CDR3 has 11 amino acids. V dropped 7 bases and J dropped 5 bases, with 12 bases sitting between them. The germline V gene has CDR1 SQVTM and CDR2 ANQGSEA. CDR3 nucleotide sequence: TGCAGCGGGACCGTCTGGGACGAGCAGTACTTC. This encodes CSGTVWDEQYF.

This clone was observed a handful of times. This chain uses TRBV7-3 with TRBJ2-1; no definite D call. The CDR3 totals 13 residues. Germline V lookup: CDR1 SGHTA, CDR2 FQGTGA. Deletions cut 6 bases from V and 7 bases from J, with 13 bases between. In nucleotides, the CDR3 is TGTGCCAGCAGTAAGCTCCATCGGAATGAGCAGTTCTTC. This translates into CASSKLHRNEQFF.

The genes are TRBV28 and TRBJ2-7; D gene uncertain. Per germline, CDR1 MDHEN and CDR2 SYDVKM. This CDR3 spans 14 amino acids. Trimming cost V 3 bases and J 3 bases, with 12 bases left between them. CDR3 in DNA: TGTGCCAGCAGTTTTTTGGGGTCCGTCTACGAGCAGTACTTC. It codes for CASSFLGSVYEQYF.

The rearrangement uses TRBV27 and TRBJ2-5; D is undetermined. Per the germline V gene, CDR1 is MNHEY and CDR2 is SMNVEV (reference sequence). The length of the CDR3 is 14 residues. The V end was cut by 1 base, the J end by 2 bases, with 8 bases between. This chain's CDR3 is CASSLYGAQETQYF. The CDR3 coding sequence is TGTGCCAGCAGTTTATATGGTGCTCAAGAGACCCAGTACTTC.